Below, 27 T cell receptor beta chains from the same sample are listed, as sequenced in a study of blood T cell repertoires in COVID-19 (dated by TCRdb to the early 2020s). Receptor amplification or capture employed the immunoSEQ multiplex PCR assay. In TCRdb, the immuneACCESS table is reduced to in-frame sequences with V and J assigned. These tables do not hold every clone; where another copy was compared, an unresolved V gene accounts for under half, and the others remain unexplained. A total of some 19,000 clones appear in this sample, about 86% of them only once. The ten largest clones capture 17% of the sample. The specimen sequenced was peripheral blood. The source is a man between 65 and 80 years old with acute or convalescent COVID-19.

V usage is TRBV29-1 and J usage is TRBJ2-3; possibly TRBD2 for D (5 bases). Germline-derived CDR1 and CDR2 are SQVTM and ANQGSEA. There are 13 residues in the CDR3. The germline V and J ends were trimmed by 5 bases and 6 bases, with 15 bases remaining between them. The chain's CDR3 is CSVLALGLDTQYF. Written as DNA, the CDR3 is TGCAGCGTTCTAGCCCTCGGACTGGATACGCAGTATTTT.

The chain links TRBV6-5 to TRBJ1-4; D gene unclear. The ends were cut back, 4 bases at V and 0 bases at J, with 9 bases in the middle. There are 15 residues in the CDR3. Looked up from germline, CDR1 is MNHEY and CDR2 is SVGAGI. The CDR3 protein is CASSSRVATNEKLFF. In nucleotides, the CDR3 is TGTGCCAGCAGTTCTCGGGTTGCAACTAATGAAAAACTGTTTTTT.

The chain combines TRBV3-1 (or the pseudogene TRBV3-2) with TRBJ2-7; D is undetermined. This CDR3 contains 12 residues. Germline CDR1 reads LGHDT; CDR2 reads YNNKEL (reference sequence). The V end was cut by 1 base, the J end by 7 bases, with 8 bases between. CDR3 region: CASSQADREQYF. CDR3 DNA sequence: TGTGCCAGCAGCCAAGCAGATCGAGAGCAGTACTTC.

The chain combines TRBV4-1 with TRBJ1-2; 8 bases align to TRBD1. CDR1 and CDR2 from the germline V gene are MGHRA and YSYEKL. Unmatched junction bases numbered 4, after V lost 3 bases and J lost 4 bases. The CDR3 is 14 amino acids. The CDR3 DNA is TGCGCCAGCAGCCATGCGGGACAGGCCTATGGCTACACCTTC. Translating gives CASSHAGQAYGYTF.

The chain uses TRBV4-2 and TRBJ2-3; TRBD1 matches 12 bases. In germline, CDR1 is LGHNA, CDR2 YNFKEQ. The V segment lost 3 bases and the J segment 4 bases; nucleotides outside the gene matches: 8. CDR3 length: 17 amino acids. The CDR3 nucleotides are TGTGCCAGCAGCCATTGGGCCGGGACAGGGGGCGCAGATACGCAGTATTTT. Translation gives CASSHWAGTGGADTQYF.

In the case of this clone: One junction end disagrees with the germline gene, perhaps due to a read error. This rearrangement joins TRBV27 to TRBJ2-3; D is perhaps TRBD2 (6 bases). Germline CDR1 is MNHEY and CDR2 is SMNVEV (reference sequence). The length of the CDR3 is 14 residues. The CDR3 sequence: CATSFGTSTDTQYF. CDR3 DNA sequence: TGTGCCACCAGTTTCGGGACTAGCACAGATACGCAGTATTTT.

The chain uses TRBV4-1 and TRBJ1-2; D gene unclear. Germline CDR1 and CDR2: MGHRA and YSYEKL. CDR3 size: 14 residues. The V and J ends lost 4 bases and 2 bases respectively, with 11 bases between them. The CDR3 DNA reads as TGCGCCAGCAGCCGCGGACTCTTAAACTATGGCTACACCTTC. It yields the protein CASSRGLLNYGYTF.

J is TRBJ1-3 and V is TRBV6-2 or TRBV6-3; D unresolved. Trimming cost V 0 bases and J 0 bases, with 12 bases left between them. The CDR3 is made up of 17 amino acids. Looked up from germline, CDR1 is MNHEY and CDR2 is SVGEGT. The CDR3 is CASSYSTWSDSGNTIYF. The CDR3 DNA sequence: TGTGCCAGCAGTTACTCGACTTGGTCTGACTCTGGAAACACCATATATTTT.

This chain uses TRBV27 with TRBJ2-5; 7 positions agree with TRBD2. Unmatched junction bases numbered 8, after V lost 2 bases and J lost 5 bases. CDR1 is MNHEY and CDR2 is SMNVEV in the germline V gene (reference sequence). The CDR3 consists of 15 residues. The CDR3 DNA reads as TGTGCCAGCAGTTTACAAAGGGCGGGAGCGGAGACCCAGTACTTC. It translates to CASSLQRAGAETQYF.

Comment on this clone: At one of its ends the junction is not consistent with the germline gene, which may arise from a read error. V is TRBV7-7 and J is TRBJ2-7, with TRBD2 matching over 10 bases. Per germline, CDR1 SSHAT and CDR2 FNYEAQ (reference sequence). The CDR3 is 16 amino acids. CDR3 bases: TGTGCTAGCAGCCCTAGACTGACTAGCGGGCCCTACGAGCAGTACTTC. As protein: CASSPRLTSGPYEQYF.

The chain joins TRBV11-3 to TRBJ2-1; D is ambiguous. The germline gives CDR1 SGHNT, CDR2 YENEEA. This CDR3 spans 15 amino acids. The V gene lost 1 base and the J gene lost 0 bases, with 7 bases spanning the gap. The CDR3 bases are TGTGCCAGCAGCTTAGTGGGCAGCTCCTACAATGAGCAGTTCTTC. Translating it yields CASSLVGSSYNEQFF.

This sequence joins TRBV5-1 and TRBJ2-2; D is possibly TRBD2 (5 bases). The CDR3 has 13 amino acids. Trimming removed 2 bases from V and 7 bases from J, with 9 bases in between. Germline values: CDR1 SGHRS, CDR2 YFSETQ. Written as DNA, the CDR3 is TGCGCCAGCAGCTTCCTAGCAGGCGGGGAGCTGTTTTTT. Translating it yields CASSFLAGGELFF.

The chain recombines TRBV7-2 with TRBJ2-1; 13 nucleotides agree with TRBD2. From germline, CDR1 is SGHTA and CDR2 FQGNSA. V trimming: 5 bases; J trimming: 7 bases; junction bases outside the gene matches: 11. The CDR3 is 17 residues long. The CDR3 here is CASSGLAGDSSGNEQFF. The CDR3 nucleotides are TGTGCCAGCAGCGGACTAGCGGGAGATAGTTCGGGGAATGAGCAGTTCTTC.

J is TRBJ2-1 and V is TRBV5-1; 10 nucleotides line up with TRBD1. V trimming: 4 bases; J trimming: 5 bases; junction bases outside the gene matches: 3. The CDR3 contains 14 residues. Germline values: CDR1 SGHRS, CDR2 YFSETQ. CDR3: CASSGGTGDNEQFF. The CDR3 bases are TGCGCCAGCAGCGGCGGGACAGGGGACAATGAGCAGTTCTTC.

CDR3 sequence (DNA): TGTGCCAGCACCCTAGGGGGCGAAAACACCATATATTTT. Residues: CASTLGGENTIYF. V gene TRBV7-2 combines with J gene TRBJ1-3; 7 bases map to TRBD1. The trim removed 7 bases at V and 6 bases at J, leaving 6 bases unmatched. From germline, CDR1 is SGHTA and CDR2 FQGNSA. The CDR3 runs to 13 residues.

CDR3 bases: TGTGCCAGCAGCTCACCGACTAGCGGATACGAGCAGTACTTC. As protein: CASSSPTSGYEQYF. The gene calls are TRBV5-4 and TRBJ2-7, with 9 bases identical to TRBD2. The V segment lost 3 bases and the J segment 4 bases; nucleotides outside the gene matches: 5. This CDR3 comprises 14 residues. Germline CDR1 reads SGHNT; CDR2 reads YYREEE (reference sequence). Supplemented by reference TRBV5-4 and TRBJ2-7, the full variable domain reads ETGVTQSPTHLIKTRGQQVTLRCSSQSGHNTVSWYQQALGQGPQFIFQYYREEENGRGNFPPRFSGLQFPNYSSELNVNALELDDSALYLCASSSPTSGYEQYFGPGTRLTVT.

The CDR3 sequence: CASSATGGAYEQYF. The CDR3 nucleotides are TGTGCCAGCAGCGCGACAGGGGGCGCGTACGAGCAGTACTTC. The genes are TRBV9 and TRBJ2-7; TRBD1 aligns across 10 bases. Germline trimming cut 3 bases from V and 4 bases from J; bases unmatched to any gene: 4. Germline CDR1 reads SGDLS; CDR2 reads YYNGEE. This CDR3 has 14 amino acids.

The chain has TRBV6-5 and TRBJ2-5; possibly TRBD2 for D (6 bases). CDR3 length: 14 amino acids. V lost 6 bases, J lost 1 base, and 12 bases lay in between. Per germline, CDR1 MNHEY and CDR2 SVGAGI. The CDR3 coding sequence is TGTGCCAGCAGGGTGTCCGGGAGCCAAGAGACCCAGTACTTC. This encodes CASRVSGSQETQYF.

The chain joins TRBV21-1 to TRBJ1-5; the table's TRBD1 call for D was not verified on the DNA. TRBV21-1 is a documented pseudogene. This CDR3 region has 18 residues. The CDR3 loop reads CASSKAPQQKYSNQPQHF. CDR3 nucleotides: TGTGCCAGCAGCAAAGCTCCCCAACAGAAATATAGCAATCAGCCCCAGCATTTT.

V gene TRBV7-8 combines with J gene TRBJ2-7, with a weak D call TRBD1 (6 bases). The germline V gene has CDR1 SGHVS and CDR2 FQNEAQ. This CDR3 has 14 amino acids. V was cut by 5 bases and J by 2 bases, with 13 bases left in between. CDR3: CASSLRDKAYEQYF. The CDR3 DNA reads TGTGCCAGCAGCCTAAGGGACAAGGCCTACGAGCAGTACTTC.

Worth noting for this clone: At the DNA level, this CDR3 is encoded by other sequences in the same sample as well. The chain employs TRBV14 and TRBJ2-1, with D possibly matching TRBD2 (6 bases). Trimming removed 2 bases from V and 4 bases from J, with 9 bases in between. Germline CDR1 is SGHDN and CDR2 is FVKESK. This CDR3 region has 14 residues. The CDR3 DNA reads as TGTGCCAGCAGCCAAACGAGCGGGTACAATGAGCAGTTCTTC. Protein: CASSQTSGYNEQFF.

The chain joins TRBV20-1 to TRBJ2-2; TRBD2 aligns across 10 bases. This CDR3 comprises 18 residues. Germline values: CDR1 DFQATT, CDR2 SNEGSKA (reference sequence). V trimming: 3 bases; J trimming: 4 bases; junction bases outside the gene matches: 14. Here the CDR3 DNA reads TGCAGTGCTAGTTTTCCTAGCGGGAGAACGATTGGCACCGGGGAGCTGTTTTTT. Its protein product is CSASFPSGRTIGTGELFF.

The chain is built from TRBV14 and TRBJ1-2, with 7 bases aligning to TRBD1. With 4 bases clipped from V and 2 bases from J, the junction kept 1 base outside the gene matches. Germline values: CDR1 SGHDN, CDR2 FVKESK. The CDR3 has 13 residues. This CDR3 reads CASSPGQNYGYTF. CDR3 DNA: TGTGCCAGCAGCCCGGGACAGAACTATGGCTACACCTTC.

The chain combines TRBV3-1 (or the pseudogene TRBV3-2) with TRBJ1-1; TRBD1 matches 8 bases. Trimming removed 3 bases from V and 8 bases from J; junction bases left unmatched: 8. The CDR3 has 14 amino acids. Per germline, CDR1 LGHDT and CDR2 YNNKEL (reference sequence). This CDR3 is CASSHTPGGWEAFF. CDR3 sequence (DNA): TGTGCCAGCAGCCACACCCCAGGGGGCTGGGAAGCTTTCTTT.

The chain has TRBV15 and TRBJ1-2; a weak D match, TRBD1 (6 bases). The ends were cut back, 0 bases at V and 4 bases at J, with 15 bases in the middle. This CDR3 region has 16 residues. Germline lookup yields CDR1 LNHNV and CDR2 YYDKDF (reference sequence). CDR3 in DNA: TGTGCCACCAGCAGAGATCTTAGGGGCAGGGGCTATGGCTACACCTTC. Residues: CATSRDLRGRGYGYTF.

The V call is TRBV6-1, the J call TRBJ1-2; a possible D gene is TRBD1 (5 bases). V lost 2 bases to trimming and J lost 2 bases, with 9 bases between them. Germline V gene sequence: CDR1 MNHNS, CDR2 SASEGT. This CDR3 is built from 14 residues. The CDR3 nucleotides read TGTGCCAGCAGTGAAAATGGGGCGAACTATGGCTACACCTTC. The encoded protein is CASSENGANYGYTF.

The CDR3, as DNA: TGTGCCAGCAGCCAAGGGGGCTCGGTAGCGGGAGACAATGAGCAGTTCTTC. Translation: CASSQGGSVAGDNEQFF. This chain uses TRBV3-1 (or the pseudogene TRBV3-2) with TRBJ2-1; 9 nucleotides align to TRBD2. Trimming took 1 base from V and 5 from J; bases not matched to a gene: 9. Germline assignment: CDR1 LGHDT and CDR2 YNNKEL (reference sequence). The CDR3 is 17 residues long.